Following are 15 T cell receptor beta chains from one sample sequenced in a study of T cells in Graves' hyperthyroidism and ophthalmopathy (dated by TCRdb to the late 2010s). Preparation of the library involved multiplex PCR. This sample was sequenced with an Illumina HiSeq 2000. The TCR beta CDR3 regions were amplified from RNA transcripts. A first-round RT-PCR of the TCR CDR3 used the HTBI primer set with the Qiagen OneStep RT-PCR kit. TCRdb itself trimmed the public reads at Q25 with fastp, ran MiXCR and retained productive beta chains. Rows with one shared CDR3 protein collapse into an entry with the most common genes and DNA. The sample table contains hundreds of thousands of distinct CDR3 sequences; only one count was recorded for 11% to 15% of them. The top ten constitute about a tenth of the sample. Sequenced sample: blood. Source of these receptors: a woman aged 18-30 years with Graves' hyperthyroidism.

The chain combines TRBV7-9 with TRBJ2-3, with D unresolved. Trimming removed 7 bases at V and 4 bases at J, with 15 bases between. The CDR3 extends over 14 amino acids. Germline CDR1 and CDR2: SEHNR and FQNEAQ (reference sequence). CDR3 DNA sequence: TGTGCCAGCATCCGGGCCCCCAGCCCAGATACGCAGTATTTT. This sequence encodes CASIRAPSPDTQYF.

This clonotype was seen at least ten times. This rearrangement joins TRBV12-3 or TRBV12-4 to TRBJ2-7; 13 nucleotides align to TRBD2. Trimming cost V 4 bases and J 2 bases; bases outside gene matches: 2. This CDR3 has 15 amino acids. This CDR3 is CASSSGTSGTYEQYF. The CDR3 DNA is TGTGCCAGCAGTTCCGGGACTAGCGGGACCTACGAGCAGTACTTC.

Ten or more counts support this clonotype. The chain carries TRBV11-2 and TRBJ2-2, with TRBD2 identical over 8 bases. The germline V gene encodes CDR1 SGHAT and CDR2 FQNNGV. CDR3 size: 17 residues. Trimming at V came to 6 bases and at J to 0 bases, leaving 9 bases not matched to a gene. The CDR3 spells CASRRMKTSANTGELFF. CDR3 in DNA: TGTGCCAGCAGACGAATGAAGACTAGCGCGAACACCGGGGAGCTGTTTTTT.

This clonotype was seen only a few times. The chain combines TRBV7-2 with TRBJ2-7; TRBD1 is a possible D gene (5 bases). Germline lookup yields CDR1 SGHTA and CDR2 FQGNSA. V lost 5 bases and J 7 bases, leaving 15 bases between the germline ends. CDR3 length equals 13 residues. This CDR3 is CASSATGVREQYF. As DNA, the CDR3 is TGTGCCAGCAGCGCCACAGGAGTGCGGGAGCAGTACTTC. The full variable domain, rest sourced from reference TRBV7-2 and TRBJ2-7, is GAGVSQSPSNKVTEKGKDVELRCDPISGHTALYWYRQSLGQGLEFLIYFQGNSAPDKSGLPSDRFSAERTGGSVSTLTIQRTQQEDSAVYLCASSATGVREQYFGPGTRLTVT.

The chain combines TRBV27 with TRBJ2-7, with no clear D. The CDR3 is 13 residues long. The germline V and J ends were trimmed by 5 bases and 7 bases, with 15 bases remaining between them. Per the germline V gene, CDR1 is MNHEY and CDR2 is SMNVEV (reference sequence). CDR3 sequence: CASSPGSWREQYF. Written as DNA, the CDR3 is TGTGCCAGCAGTCCCGGGTCGTGGCGGGAGCAGTACTTC.

This clonotype was seen at least ten times. The rearrangement uses TRBV11-2 and TRBJ2-1, with D possibly being TRBD1 (7 bases). Trimming pared 5 bases from V and 11 bases from J, leaving 10 bases between. CDR3 length: 11 amino acids. The germline CDR1 and CDR2 sequences are SGHAT and FQNNGV. The CDR3 region has the DNA TGTGCCAGCAGCCCAGGGGGGAAGCAGTTCTTC. It specifies CASSPGGKQFF.

This chain uses TRBV19 with TRBJ2-1; 11 nucleotides agree with TRBD2. The J call may be wrong; the DNA end is better matched by TRBJ2-7. The CDR3 is made up of 16 amino acids. Germline V CDR1 and CDR2: LNHDA, SQIVND (reference sequence). The CDR3 region has the DNA TGTGCCAGTGAGGGGACTAGCGGAGCCGAGTACAATGAGCAGTACTTC. Translated, it gives CASEGTSGAEYNEQYF.

This clonotype was found a few times. This sequence joins TRBV20-1 and TRBJ1-6, with TRBD1 as a possible D gene (5 bases). Germline-derived CDR1 and CDR2 are DFQATT and SNEGSKA (reference sequence). The CDR3 runs 17 residues. Trimming stripped 0 bases from V and 0 bases from J, with 12 bases between. This chain's CDR3 is CSARDGTTHSYNSPLHF. Written as DNA, the CDR3 is TGCAGTGCTAGAGACGGGACCACCCACTCCTATAATTCACCCCTCCACTTT.

The J gene is TRBJ2-1, the V gene TRBV6-1, with 12 bases lining up with TRBD2. J gave up 6 bases and V 5 bases, and 8 bases lay outside the gene matches. The CDR3 is made up of 16 amino acids. CDR1 MNHNS and CDR2 SASEGT come from the germline V gene. Here the CDR3 reads CASSQTSGRISNEQFF. The DNA for the CDR3 is TGTGCCAGCAGTCAAACTAGCGGGAGGATCAGCAATGAGCAGTTCTTC.

Ten or more counts support this clonotype. The genes are TRBV7-2 and TRBJ2-1; D is uncertain. CDR1 is SGHTA and CDR2 is FQGNSA in the germline V gene. V lost 5 bases to trimming and J lost 8 bases, with 22 bases between them. This CDR3 contains 16 residues. The CDR3, as DNA: TGTGCCAGCAGCCCCCGAGGCCTTAATTCGGCCGATGAGCAGTTCTTC. This gives the protein CASSPRGLNSADEQFF. The full variable domain, with the rest looked up from reference TRBV7-2 and TRBJ2-1, is GAGVSQSPSNKVTEKGKDVELRCDPISGHTALYWYRQSLGQGLEFLIYFQGNSAPDKSGLPSDRFSAERTGGSVSTLTIQRTQQEDSAVYLCASSPRGLNSADEQFFGPGTRLTVL.

The chain combines TRBV13 with TRBJ2-2; D remains unclear. The CDR3 is 14 residues long. Germline loops: CDR1 PRHDT, CDR2 FYEKMQ (reference sequence). The V end was cut by 5 bases, the J end by 6 bases, with 13 bases between. The CDR3 coding sequence is TGTGCCAGCAGCCCCTCGGGTCGGGCCGGGGAGCTGTTTTTT. Translating it yields CASSPSGRAGELFF.

The genes are TRBV2 and TRBJ2-7, with 14 bases matching TRBD2. V dropped 6 bases and J dropped 6; count of bases not matched to a gene: 4. This CDR3 comprises 14 residues. Germline assignment: CDR1 SNHLY and CDR2 FYNNEI. CDR3 amino acids: CASRGLAGVSEQYF. DNA for the CDR3: TGTGCCAGCAGGGGACTAGCGGGAGTATCCGAGCAGTACTTC.

This chain uses TRBV20-1 with TRBJ2-1, with a weak D call TRBD1 (6 bases). The CDR3 runs to 11 residues. The germline gives CDR1 DFQATT, CDR2 SNEGSKA (reference sequence). Trimming stripped 5 bases from V and 8 bases from J, with 10 bases between. The chain's CDR3 is CSAQGNDEQFF. CDR3 DNA sequence: TGCAGTGCTCAGGGGAACGATGAGCAGTTCTTC.

This clonotype was recorded at least ten times. The rearrangement uses TRBV20-1 and TRBJ1-5; D is perhaps TRBD1 (5 bases). The germline gives CDR1 DFQATT, CDR2 SNEGSKA (reference sequence). The CDR3 totals 15 residues. The V and J ends lost 3 bases and 2 bases respectively, with 14 bases between them. This CDR3 reads CSARSLGDGNQPQHF. The CDR3 DNA reads TGCAGTGCTAGGTCCCTAGGGGATGGCAATCAGCCCCAGCATTTT.

This clonotype was detected a few times. The chain is built from TRBV7-3 and TRBJ2-3; D uncertain. The CDR3 runs to 14 residues. The V gene's germline CDR1 is SGHTA and CDR2 FQGTGA. V was cut by 5 bases and J by 2 bases, with 11 bases left in between. The CDR3 is CASSLEPATDTQYF. The DNA for the CDR3 is TGTGCCAGCAGCCTAGAACCCGCCACAGATACGCAGTATTTT. The variable domain in full, completed from reference TRBV7-3 and TRBJ2-3, reads GAGVSQTPSNKVTEKGKYVELRCDPISGHTALYWYRQSLGQGPEFLIYFQGTGAADDSGLPNDRFFAVRPEGSVSTLKIQRTERGDSAVYLCASSLEPATDTQYFGPGTRLTVL.